This TCR beta chain was observed in a study of shared clonotypes between healthy human individuals. Study-wide findings and caveats: Of the naive CD4 clonotypes, around 5.2% were shared across a few donors.

As handled by the study authors: Filtering of immunoSEQ junctional sequences could not match full-length read filtering. Method: immunoSEQ multiplex PCR; TCRdb's copy keeps in-frame clones and lacks some. V and J calls and clone size come straight from that table; D and trimming were deduced from the DNA. Here the sample spans 550,000 to 850,000 clones, approximately 74% being singletons. Comments on this clone: Its specificity is unknown.

Trimming removed 2 bases at V and 2 bases at J, with 12 bases between. The CDR3 extends over 15 amino acids. Sequencing was performed on memory CD4+ T cells sorted from blood. The subset: CD45RA-negative fraction. The clonotype was recovered from a woman in her 30s in good health. V gene TRBV6-7 combines with J gene TRBJ1-2; maybe TRBD1 (5 bases). TRBV6-7 carries the ORF label, with uncertain function. In DNA form, the CDR3 reads TGTGCCAGCAGTTACGTTTCCGGGGGGAACTATGGCTACACCTTC. Translated: CASSYVSGGNYGYTF.